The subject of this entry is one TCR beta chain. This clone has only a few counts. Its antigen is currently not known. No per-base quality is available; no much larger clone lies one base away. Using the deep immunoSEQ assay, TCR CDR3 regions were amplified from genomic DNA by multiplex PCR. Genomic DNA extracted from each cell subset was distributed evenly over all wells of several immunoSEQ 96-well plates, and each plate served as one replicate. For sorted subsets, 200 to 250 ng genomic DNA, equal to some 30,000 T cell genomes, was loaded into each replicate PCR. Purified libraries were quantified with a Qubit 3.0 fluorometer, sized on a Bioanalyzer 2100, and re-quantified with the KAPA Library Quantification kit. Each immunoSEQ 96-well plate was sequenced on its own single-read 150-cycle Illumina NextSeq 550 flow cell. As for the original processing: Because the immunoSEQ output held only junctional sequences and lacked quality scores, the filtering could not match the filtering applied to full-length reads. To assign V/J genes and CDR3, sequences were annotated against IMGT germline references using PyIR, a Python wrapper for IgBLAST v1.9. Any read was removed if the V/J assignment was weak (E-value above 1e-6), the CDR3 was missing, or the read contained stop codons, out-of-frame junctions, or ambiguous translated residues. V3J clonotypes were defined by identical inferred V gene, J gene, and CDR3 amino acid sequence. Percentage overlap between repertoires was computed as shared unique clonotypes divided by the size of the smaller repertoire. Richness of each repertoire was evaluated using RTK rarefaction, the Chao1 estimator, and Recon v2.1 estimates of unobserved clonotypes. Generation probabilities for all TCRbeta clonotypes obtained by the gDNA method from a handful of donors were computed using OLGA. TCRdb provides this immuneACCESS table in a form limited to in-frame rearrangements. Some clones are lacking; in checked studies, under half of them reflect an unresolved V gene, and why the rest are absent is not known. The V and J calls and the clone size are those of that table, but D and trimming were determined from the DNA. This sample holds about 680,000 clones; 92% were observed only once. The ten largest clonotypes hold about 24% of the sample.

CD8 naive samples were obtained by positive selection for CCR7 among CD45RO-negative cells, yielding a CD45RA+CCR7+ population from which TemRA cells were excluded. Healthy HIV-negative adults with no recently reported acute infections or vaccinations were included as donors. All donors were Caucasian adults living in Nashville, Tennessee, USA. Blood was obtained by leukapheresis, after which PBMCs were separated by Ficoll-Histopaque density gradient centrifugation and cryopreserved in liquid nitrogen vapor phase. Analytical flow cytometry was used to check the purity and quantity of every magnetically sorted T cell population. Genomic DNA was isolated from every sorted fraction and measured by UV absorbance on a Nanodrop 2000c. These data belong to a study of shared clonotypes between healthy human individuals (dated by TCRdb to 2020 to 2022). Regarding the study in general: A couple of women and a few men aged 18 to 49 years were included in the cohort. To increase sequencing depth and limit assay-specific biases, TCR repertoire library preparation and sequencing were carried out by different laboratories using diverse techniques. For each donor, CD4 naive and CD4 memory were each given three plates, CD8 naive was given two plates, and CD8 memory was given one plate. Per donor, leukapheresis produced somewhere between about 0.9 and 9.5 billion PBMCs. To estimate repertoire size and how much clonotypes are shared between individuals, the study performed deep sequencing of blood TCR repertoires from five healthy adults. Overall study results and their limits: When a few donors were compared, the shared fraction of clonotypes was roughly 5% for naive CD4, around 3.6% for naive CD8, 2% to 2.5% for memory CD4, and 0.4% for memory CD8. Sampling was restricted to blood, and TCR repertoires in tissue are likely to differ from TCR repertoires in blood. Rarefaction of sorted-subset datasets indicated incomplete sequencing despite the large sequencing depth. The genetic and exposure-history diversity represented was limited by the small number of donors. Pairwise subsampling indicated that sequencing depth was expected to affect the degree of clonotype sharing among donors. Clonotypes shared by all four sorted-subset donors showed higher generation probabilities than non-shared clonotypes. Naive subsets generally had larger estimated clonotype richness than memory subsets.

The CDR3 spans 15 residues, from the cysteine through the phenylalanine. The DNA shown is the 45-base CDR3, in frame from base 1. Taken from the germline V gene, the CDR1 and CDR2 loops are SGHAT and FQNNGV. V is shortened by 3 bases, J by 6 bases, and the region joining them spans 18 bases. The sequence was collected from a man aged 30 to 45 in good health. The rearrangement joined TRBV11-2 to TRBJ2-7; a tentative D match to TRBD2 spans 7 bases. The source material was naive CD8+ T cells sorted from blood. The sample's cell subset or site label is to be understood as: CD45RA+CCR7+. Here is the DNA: TGTGCCAGCAGCTTTGGGGAGGGGGTTTTTCGCGAGCAGTACTTC. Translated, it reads CASSFGEGVFREQYF. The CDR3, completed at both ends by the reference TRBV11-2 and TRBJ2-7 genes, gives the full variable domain EAGVAQSPRYKIIEKRQSVAFWCNPISGHATLYWYQQILGQGPKLLIQFQNNGVVDDSQLPKDRFSAERLKGVDSTLKIQPAKLEDSAVYLCASSFGEGVFREQYFGPGTRLTVT.